The clone carrying this TCR beta chain was observed a handful of times. Antigen unknown. PCR was performed using 60 Vbeta and 13 Jbeta primers. Method: immunoSEQ multiplex PCR; TCRdb's copy keeps in-frame clones and lacks some. The sample has 90,000 to 120,000 clones; around 9.1% are singletons. The CDR3 has 14 amino acids. Germline V gives CDR1 MNHNS, CDR2 SASEGT. V was clipped by 6 bases and J by 7 bases; unmatched bases: 6. This entry comes from a study of cytomegalovirus exposure and HLA in healthy donors. As for the study in general: Around 80 million unique TCR sequences came from HLA-typed donors in an early release.

Study conclusions and caveats: Many donors carried some public TCRs, although rarity characterized most TCR sequences. Within an earlier analysis, most TCR beta V segments proved productive either about 87% or about 30% of the time.

The TCR originated in a man aged 35 to 55 in good health and CMV-seropositive. The gene calls are TRBV6-1 and TRBJ1-4; 9 bases are shared with TRBD1. The sequenced material came from PBMCs. CDR3 sequence: CASSGTGFAEKLFF. The CDR3 DNA reads TGTGCCAGCAGCGGGACAGGGTTCGCTGAAAAACTGTTTTTT.